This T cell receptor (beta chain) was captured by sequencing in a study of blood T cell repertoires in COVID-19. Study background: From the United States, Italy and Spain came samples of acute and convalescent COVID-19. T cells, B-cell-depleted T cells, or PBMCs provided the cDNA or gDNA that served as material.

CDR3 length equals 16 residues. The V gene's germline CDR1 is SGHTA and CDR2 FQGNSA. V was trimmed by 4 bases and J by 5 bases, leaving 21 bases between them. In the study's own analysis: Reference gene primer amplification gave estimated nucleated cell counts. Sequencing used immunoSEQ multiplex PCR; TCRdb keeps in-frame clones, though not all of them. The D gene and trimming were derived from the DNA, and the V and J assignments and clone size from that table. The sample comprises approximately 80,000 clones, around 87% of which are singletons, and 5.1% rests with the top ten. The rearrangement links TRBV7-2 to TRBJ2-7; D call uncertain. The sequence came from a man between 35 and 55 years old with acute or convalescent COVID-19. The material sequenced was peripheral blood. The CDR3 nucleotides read TGTGCCAGCAGCTCGGTCACTCGTAGTACGTTACACGAGCAGTACTTC. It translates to CASSSVTRSTLHEQYF.